A single TCR beta chain is shown here with its context. A second PCR of roughly 7 to 11 cycles used a sample-barcoded 5' primer and a J-beta primer mix. Tagging of each cDNA molecule was performed by a template-switch adaptor with 12 random nucleotides. TCRdb redid the calling of the 5' RACE reads with MiXCR, one entry per CDR3 protein. Of about 1 million distinct CDR3 sequences listed, under 45% are singletons. This sample is drawn from a study of blood T cells in healthy people across ages. Specimen: blood. The origin of this receptor is a woman aged 55-69 years in good health.

The CDR3 DNA follows: TGTGCCACCAGCAGAGATCTAGTGACTAGCGGGAGAGGTATCGTAGAAGAGACCCAGTACTTC. This encodes CATSRDLVTSGRGIVEETQYF. V usage is TRBV15 and J usage is TRBJ2-5; TRBD2 matches at 12 bases. J was trimmed by 3 bases and V by 0 bases; bases with no gene match: 17. Per germline, CDR1 LNHNV and CDR2 YYDKDF (reference sequence). The CDR3 has 21 amino acids.